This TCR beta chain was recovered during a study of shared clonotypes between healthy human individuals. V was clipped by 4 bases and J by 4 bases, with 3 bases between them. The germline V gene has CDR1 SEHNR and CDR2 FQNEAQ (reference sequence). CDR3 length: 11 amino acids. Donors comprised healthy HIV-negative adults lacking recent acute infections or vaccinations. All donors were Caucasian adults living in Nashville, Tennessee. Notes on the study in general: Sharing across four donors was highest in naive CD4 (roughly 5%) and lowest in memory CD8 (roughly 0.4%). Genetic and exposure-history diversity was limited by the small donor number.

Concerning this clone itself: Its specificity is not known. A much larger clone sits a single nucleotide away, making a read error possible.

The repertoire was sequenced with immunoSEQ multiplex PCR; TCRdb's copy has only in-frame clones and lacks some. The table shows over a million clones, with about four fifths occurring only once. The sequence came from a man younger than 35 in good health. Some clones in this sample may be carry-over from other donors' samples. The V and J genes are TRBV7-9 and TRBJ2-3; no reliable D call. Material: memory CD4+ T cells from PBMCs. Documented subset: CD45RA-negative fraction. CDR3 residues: CASSSADTQYF. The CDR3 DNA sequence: TGTGCCAGCAGCTCGGCAGATACGCAGTATTTT.